This T cell receptor beta chain originates from a study of T cells in Graves' hyperthyroidism and ophthalmopathy. Study-level findings and limits: Stable hyperthyroidism was separated from ophthalmopathy by a model based on 13 V-J features.

Researchers took RNA transcripts and amplified the TCR beta CDR3 regions from them. HTBI primers were used for first-round RT-PCR of the TCR CDR3. TCRdb re-analysed the multiplex PCR reads in MiXCR, keeping a single row per CDR3 protein. The profile covers around 690,000 distinct CDR3 sequences, with roughly 17% appearing a single time and less than 20% taken by the ten largest. A remark on this clonotype: Its antigen is undetermined.

Germline CDR1 and CDR2: SGHRS and YFSETQ. The CDR3 sequence is 12 residues long. Trimming removed 0 bases from V and 8 bases from J, with 8 bases in between. The sample comprised blood. The V call is TRBV5-1, the J call TRBJ1-1; TRBD1 might be the D (6 bases). The TCR originated in a man between 45 and 60 years old with Graves' hyperthyroidism. Here the CDR3 DNA reads TGCGCCAGCAGCTTGGAGGGGGTGGAAGCTTTCTTT. Its translation is CASSLEGVEAFF.